Sequencing of this T cell receptor (beta chain) was carried out in a study of Ad26.COV2.S vaccination and SARS-CoV-2 variants. Study at large: Intramuscular Ad26.COV2.S at 5x10^10 or 1x10^11 viral particles.

Generated by immunoSEQ multiplex PCR, the TCRdb table keeps only in-frame clones and is missing some. There are about 400,000 clones in the sample; around 92% occur only once, and about 1.6% lies in the top ten. CDR1 is KGHSH and CDR2 is LQKENI in the germline V gene. Germline trimming cut 8 bases from V and 3 bases from J; bases unmatched to any gene: 9. The CDR3 extends over 15 amino acids. Sample treatment: some 20 received Ad26.COV2.S at low or high dose, single or two shots; 5 received placebo; per-sample allocation not given. Samples analyzed were those drawn on day 63 after the first vaccine or placebo injection.

The receptor comes from a person aged 18-65 years who received the Ad26.COV2.S COVID-19 vaccine or a placebo. The sequenced sample was peripheral blood, obtained in a trial of Ad26.COV2.S vaccine versus placebo. The chain uses TRBV18 and TRBJ2-3, with TRBD2 identical over 9 bases. The CDR3 region is CASGRSGGRTDTQYF. CDR3 nucleotide sequence: TGTGCCAGCGGGAGAAGCGGGGGGCGGACAGATACGCAGTATTTT.